This TCR beta chain was profiled in a study of blood T cell repertoires in COVID-19. Study-wide background: Acute and convalescent COVID-19 specimens originated in the United States, Italy and Spain. From T cells, B-cell-depleted T cells, or PBMCs came the material, which was cDNA or gDNA.

Per the authors' pipeline: The authors estimated nucleated cell counts from reference gene primer amplification. Only in-frame clones appear in the TCRdb table, and some are missing; sequencing was by immunoSEQ multiplex PCR. That table is the source of V, J and clone size, and D and trimming were worked out from the DNA. Among about 260,000 clones listed, less than 90% were seen once. V gave up 0 bases and J gave up 5 bases, with 7 bases separating them. The germline V gene encodes CDR1 MRHNA and CDR2 SNTAGT. The CDR3 has 14 residues. The sequence was collected from a man in his 60s who had recovered from COVID-19. This chain connects TRBV6-4 to TRBJ2-2; weak D call: TRBD1 (6 bases). The sequencing sample was made of peripheral blood. The CDR3 nucleotides read TGTGCCAGCAGTGACTCAGGGGGAACCGGGGAGCTGTTTTTT. This codes for CASSDSGGTGELFF.